This T cell receptor (beta chain) appears in the sequencing data of a study of cytomegalovirus exposure and HLA in healthy donors. This clone showed up just a few times. PCR primers comprised 60 Vbeta and 13 Jbeta primers. Profiling relied on immunoSEQ multiplex PCR, and the TCRdb table lists in-frame clones only, not all of them. The sample comprises hundreds of thousands of clones, about 85% of which are singletons, and about 0.22% rests with the top ten. The CDR3 spans 14 residues. J was trimmed by 6 bases and V by 0 bases; bases with no gene match: 3. Germline CDR1 GTSNPN, CDR2 SVGIG (reference sequence).

The sequenced sample was PBMCs. The chain has TRBV30 and TRBJ1-4, with TRBD1 matching 8 bases. The receptor was isolated from a girl aged 2 to 9 in good health and CMV-seronegative. CDR3 sequence (DNA): TGTGCCTGGAGTGTAGGACAGGGAGATGAAAAACTGTTTTTT. Its translation is CAWSVGQGDEKLFF. The full variable domain, in which reference TRBV30 and TRBJ1-4 provide the parts outside the CDR3, is SQTIHQWPATLVQPVGSPLSLECTVEGTSNPNLYWYRQAAGRGLQLLFYSVGIGQISSEVPQNLSASRPQDRQFILSSKKLLLSDSGFYLCAWSVGQGDEKLFFGSGTQLSVL.